This entry describes one T cell receptor beta chain. This CDR3 is built from 11 residues. Germline CDR1 is MNHEY and CDR2 is SVGAGI. Trimming stripped 9 bases from V and 5 bases from J, with 10 bases between. Produced via immunoSEQ multiplex PCR; TCRdb's table is partial and in-frame only. This sample has about 46,000 clones, with more than 85% found just once. The entry originates in a study of OX40 agonist ivuxolimab in advanced cancers. Peripheral blood came from all dose cohorts at three timepoints. This receptor was obtained from an adult with an advanced solid tumor such as melanoma, head and neck, liver or kidney cancer. Sequences were derived from CD4+ or CD8+ T cells sorted from blood, sampled in a trial of the OX40 agonist ivuxolimab. The chain recombines TRBV6-5 with TRBJ1-1; D unresolved. CDR3: CASVFGTEAFF. The DNA of the CDR3 is TGTGCCAGTGTATTTGGGACTGAAGCTTTCTTT.